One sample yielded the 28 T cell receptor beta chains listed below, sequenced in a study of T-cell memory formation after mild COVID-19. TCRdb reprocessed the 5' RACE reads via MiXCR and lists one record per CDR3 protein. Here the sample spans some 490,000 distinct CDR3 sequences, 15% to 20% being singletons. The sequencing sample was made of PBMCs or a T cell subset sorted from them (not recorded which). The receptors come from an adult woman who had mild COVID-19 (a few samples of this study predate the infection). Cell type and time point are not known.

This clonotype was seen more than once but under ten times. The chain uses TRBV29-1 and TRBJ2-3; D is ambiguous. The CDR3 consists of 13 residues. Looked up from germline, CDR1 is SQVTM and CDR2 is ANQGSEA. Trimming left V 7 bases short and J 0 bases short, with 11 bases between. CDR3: CSAGLSSTDTQYF. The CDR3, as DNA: TGCAGCGCCGGGTTGTCTAGCACAGATACGCAGTATTTT.

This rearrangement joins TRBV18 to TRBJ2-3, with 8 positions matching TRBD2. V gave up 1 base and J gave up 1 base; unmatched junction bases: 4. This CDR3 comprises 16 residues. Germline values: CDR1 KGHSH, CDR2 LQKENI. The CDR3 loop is CASSPQSGGGTDTQYF. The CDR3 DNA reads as TGTGCCAGCTCACCACAGTCGGGAGGGGGCACAGATACGCAGTATTTT.

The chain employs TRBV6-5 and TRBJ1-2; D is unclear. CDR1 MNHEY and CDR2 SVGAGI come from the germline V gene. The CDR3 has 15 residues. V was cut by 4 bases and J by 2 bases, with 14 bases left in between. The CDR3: CASSSTGATNYGYTF. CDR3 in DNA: TGTGCCAGCAGTTCCACTGGCGCAACAAACTATGGCTACACCTTC.

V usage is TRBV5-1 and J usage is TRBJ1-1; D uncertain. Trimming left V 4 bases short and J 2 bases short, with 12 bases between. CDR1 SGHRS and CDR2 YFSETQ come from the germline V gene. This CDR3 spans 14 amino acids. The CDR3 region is CASSRWEGNTEAFF. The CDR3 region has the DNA TGCGCCAGCAGCCGGTGGGAGGGAAACACTGAAGCTTTCTTT.

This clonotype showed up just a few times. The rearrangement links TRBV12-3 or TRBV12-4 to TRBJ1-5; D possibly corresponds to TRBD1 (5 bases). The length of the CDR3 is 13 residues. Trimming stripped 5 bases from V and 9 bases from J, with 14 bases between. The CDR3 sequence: CASSLGTKGPQHF. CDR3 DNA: TGTGCCAGCAGTCTAGGGACGAAGGGGCCCCAGCATTTT.

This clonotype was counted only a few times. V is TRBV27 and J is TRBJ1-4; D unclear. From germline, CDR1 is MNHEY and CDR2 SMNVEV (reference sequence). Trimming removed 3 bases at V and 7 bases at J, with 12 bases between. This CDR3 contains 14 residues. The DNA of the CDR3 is TGTGCCAGCAGTTTTGATAGGTATGGTGAAAAACTGTTTTTT. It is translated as CASSFDRYGEKLFF.

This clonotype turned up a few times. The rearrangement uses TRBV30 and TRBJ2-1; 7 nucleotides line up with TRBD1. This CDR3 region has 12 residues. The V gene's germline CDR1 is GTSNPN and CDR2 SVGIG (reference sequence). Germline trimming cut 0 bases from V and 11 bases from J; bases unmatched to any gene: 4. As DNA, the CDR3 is TGTGCCTGGAGTGTACGACAGGGCCAGCAGTTCTTC. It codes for CAWSVRQGQQFF.

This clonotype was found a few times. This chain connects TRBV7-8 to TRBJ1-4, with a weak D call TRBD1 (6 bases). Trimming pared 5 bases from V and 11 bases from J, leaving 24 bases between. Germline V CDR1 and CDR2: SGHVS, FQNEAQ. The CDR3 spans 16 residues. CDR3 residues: CASSSRPTGPGEKLFF. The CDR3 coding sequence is TGTGCCAGCAGCAGCCGCCCGACAGGCCCTGGGGAGAAACTGTTTTTT. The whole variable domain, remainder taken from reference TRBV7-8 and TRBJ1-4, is GAGVSQSPRYKVAKRGQDVALRCDPISGHVSLFWYQQALGQGPEFLTYFQNEAQLDKSGLPSDRFFAERPEGSVSTLKIQRTQQEDSAVYLCASSSRPTGPGEKLFFGSGTQLSVL.

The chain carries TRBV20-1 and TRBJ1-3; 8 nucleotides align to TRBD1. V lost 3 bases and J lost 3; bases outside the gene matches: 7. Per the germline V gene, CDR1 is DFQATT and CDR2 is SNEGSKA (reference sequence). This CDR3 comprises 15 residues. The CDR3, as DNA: TGCAGTGCTAGTAAACAGGGGACAGGTGGAAACACCATATATTTT. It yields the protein CSASKQGTGGNTIYF.

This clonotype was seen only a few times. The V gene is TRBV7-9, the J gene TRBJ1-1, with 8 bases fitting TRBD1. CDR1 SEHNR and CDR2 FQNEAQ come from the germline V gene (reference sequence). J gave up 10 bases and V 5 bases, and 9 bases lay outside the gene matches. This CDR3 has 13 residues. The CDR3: CASSRTGMDRAFF. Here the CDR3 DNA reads TGTGCCAGCAGCCGGACAGGGATGGATCGAGCTTTCTTT.

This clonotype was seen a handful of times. Here the CDR3 DNA reads TGTGCCAGCAGCCAAGATTTCTATACAGGAACCGGGGAGCTGTTTTTT. Translating gives CASSQDFYTGTGELFF. The chain links TRBV4-2 to TRBJ2-2; a weak D match, TRBD1 (5 bases). Trimming left V 0 bases short and J 5 bases short, with 13 bases between. The CDR3 loop spans 16 amino acids. The germline CDR1 and CDR2 sequences are LGHNA and YNFKEQ.

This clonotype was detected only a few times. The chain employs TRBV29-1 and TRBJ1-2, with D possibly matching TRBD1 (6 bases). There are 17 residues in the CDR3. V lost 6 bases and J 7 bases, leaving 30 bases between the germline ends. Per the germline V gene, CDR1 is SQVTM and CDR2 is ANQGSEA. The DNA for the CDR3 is TGCAGCGTCTCCGGGACACCGGTTTCCCAGTATGTTCGTGGCTACACCTTC. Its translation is CSVSGTPVSQYVRGYTF.

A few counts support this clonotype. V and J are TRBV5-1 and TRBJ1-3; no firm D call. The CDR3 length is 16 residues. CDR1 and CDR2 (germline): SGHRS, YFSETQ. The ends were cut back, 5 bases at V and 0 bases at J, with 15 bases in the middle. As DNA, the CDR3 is TGCGCCAGCAGTTCATCGTCTAGCACCTCTGGAAACACCATATATTTT. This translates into CASSSSSSTSGNTIYF. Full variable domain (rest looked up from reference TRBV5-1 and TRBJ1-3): KAGVTQTPRYLIKTRGQQVTLSCSPISGHRSVSWYQQTPGQGLQFLFEYFSETQRNKGNFPGRFSGRQFSNSRSEMNVSTLELGDSALYLCASSSSSSTSGNTIYFGEGSWLTVV.

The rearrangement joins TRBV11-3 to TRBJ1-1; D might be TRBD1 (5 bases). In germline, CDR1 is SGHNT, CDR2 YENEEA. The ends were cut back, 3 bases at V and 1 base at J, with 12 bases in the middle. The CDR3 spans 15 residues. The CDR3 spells CASSLRRQSNTEAFF. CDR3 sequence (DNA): TGTGCCAGCAGCTTGAGAAGACAGTCGAACACTGAAGCTTTCTTT. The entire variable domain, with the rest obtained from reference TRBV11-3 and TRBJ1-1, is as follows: EAGVVQSPRYKIIEKKQPVAFWCNPISGHNTLYWYLQNLGQGPELLIRYENEEAVDDSQLPKDRFSAERLKGVDSTLKIQPAELGDSAVYLCASSLRRQSNTEAFFGQGTRLTVV.

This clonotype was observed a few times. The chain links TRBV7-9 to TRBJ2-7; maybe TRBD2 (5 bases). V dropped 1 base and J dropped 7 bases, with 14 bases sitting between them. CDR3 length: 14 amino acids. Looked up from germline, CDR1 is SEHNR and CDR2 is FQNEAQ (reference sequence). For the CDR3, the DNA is TGTGCCAGCAGCTTAGAGCTAGCCCGTGGTGAGCAGTACTTC. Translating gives CASSLELARGEQYF.

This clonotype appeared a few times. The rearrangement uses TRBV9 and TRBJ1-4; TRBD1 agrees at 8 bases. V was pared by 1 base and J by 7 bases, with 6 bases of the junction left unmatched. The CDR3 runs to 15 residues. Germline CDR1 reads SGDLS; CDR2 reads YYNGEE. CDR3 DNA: TGTGCCAGCAGCGTACAGGGGGCGCGGGGTGAAAAACTGTTTTTT. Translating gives CASSVQGARGEKLFF.

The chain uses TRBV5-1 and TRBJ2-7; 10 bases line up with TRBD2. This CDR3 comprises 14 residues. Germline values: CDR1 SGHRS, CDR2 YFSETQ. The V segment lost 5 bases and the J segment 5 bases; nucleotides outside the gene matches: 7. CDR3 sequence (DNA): TGCGCCAGCAGTCTAGCGGGAGTTAACCACGAGCAGTACTTC. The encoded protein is CASSLAGVNHEQYF. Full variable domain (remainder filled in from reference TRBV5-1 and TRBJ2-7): KAGVTQTPRYLIKTRGQQVTLSCSPISGHRSVSWYQQTPGQGLQFLFEYFSETQRNKGNFPGRFSGRQFSNSRSEMNVSTLELGDSALYLCASSLAGVNHEQYFGPGTRLTVT.

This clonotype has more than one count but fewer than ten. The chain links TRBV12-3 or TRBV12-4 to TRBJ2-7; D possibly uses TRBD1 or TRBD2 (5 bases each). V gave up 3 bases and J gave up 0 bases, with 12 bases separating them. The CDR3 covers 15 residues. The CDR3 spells CASSLVSGSSYEQYF. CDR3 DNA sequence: TGTGCCAGCAGTTTGGTTTCAGGGAGCTCCTACGAGCAGTACTTC.

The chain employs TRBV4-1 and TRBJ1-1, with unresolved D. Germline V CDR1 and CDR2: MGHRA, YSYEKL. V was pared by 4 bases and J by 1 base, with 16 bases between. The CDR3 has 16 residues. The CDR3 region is CASSPNGASWNTEAFF. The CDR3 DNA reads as TGCGCCAGCAGCCCAAATGGTGCCAGCTGGAACACTGAAGCTTTCTTT.

The CDR3 reads CASSVTSGGWETQYF. The CDR3 DNA follows: TGTGCCAGCAGCGTTACTTCGGGGGGCTGGGAGACCCAGTACTTC. The chain employs TRBV9 and TRBJ2-5, with a possible D match to TRBD2 (7 bases). Germline assignment: CDR1 SGDLS and CDR2 YYNGEE. The CDR3 covers 15 residues. The V and J ends lost 2 bases and 5 bases respectively, with 16 bases between them.

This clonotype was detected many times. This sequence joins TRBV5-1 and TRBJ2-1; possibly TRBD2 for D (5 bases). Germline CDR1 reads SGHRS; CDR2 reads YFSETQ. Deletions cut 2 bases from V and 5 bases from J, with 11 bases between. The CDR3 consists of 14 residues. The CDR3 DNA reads TGCGCCAGCAGCTTAGGTGGGAGCCACAATGAGCAGTTCTTC. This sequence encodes CASSLGGSHNEQFF. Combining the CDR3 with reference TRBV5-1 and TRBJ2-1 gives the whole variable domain KAGVTQTPRYLIKTRGQQVTLSCSPISGHRSVSWYQQTPGQGLQFLFEYFSETQRNKGNFPGRFSGRQFSNSRSEMNVSTLELGDSALYLCASSLGGSHNEQFFGPGTRLTVL.

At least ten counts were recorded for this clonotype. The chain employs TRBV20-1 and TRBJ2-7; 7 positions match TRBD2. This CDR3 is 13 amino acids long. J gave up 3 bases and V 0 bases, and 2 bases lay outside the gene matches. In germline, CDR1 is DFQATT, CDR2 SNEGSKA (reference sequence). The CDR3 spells CSAREERDYEQYF. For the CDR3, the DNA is TGCAGTGCTAGAGAGGAGCGGGACTACGAGCAGTACTTC.

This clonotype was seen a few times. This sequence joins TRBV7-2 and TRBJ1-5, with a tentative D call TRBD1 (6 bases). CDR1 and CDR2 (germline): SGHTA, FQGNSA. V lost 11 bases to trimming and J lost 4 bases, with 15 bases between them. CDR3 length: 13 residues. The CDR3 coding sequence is TGTGCCGAAAGGGACACTCCTAATCAGCCCCAGCATTTT. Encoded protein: CAERDTPNQPQHF.

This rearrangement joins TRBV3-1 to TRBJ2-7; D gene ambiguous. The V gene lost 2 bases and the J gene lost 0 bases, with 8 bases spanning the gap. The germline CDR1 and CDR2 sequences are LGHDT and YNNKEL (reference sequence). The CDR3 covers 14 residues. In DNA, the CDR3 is TGTGCCAGCAGCCAAAACGCCCGCTCCTACGAGCAGTACTTC. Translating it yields CASSQNARSYEQYF.

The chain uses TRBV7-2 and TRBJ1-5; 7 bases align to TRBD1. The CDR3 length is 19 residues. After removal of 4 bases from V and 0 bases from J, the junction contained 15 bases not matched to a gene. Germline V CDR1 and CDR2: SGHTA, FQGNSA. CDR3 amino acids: CASSSSSFGDRHSNQPQHF. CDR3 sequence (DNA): TGTGCCAGCAGCTCCTCTTCGTTTGGGGACAGACATAGCAATCAGCCCCAGCATTTT.

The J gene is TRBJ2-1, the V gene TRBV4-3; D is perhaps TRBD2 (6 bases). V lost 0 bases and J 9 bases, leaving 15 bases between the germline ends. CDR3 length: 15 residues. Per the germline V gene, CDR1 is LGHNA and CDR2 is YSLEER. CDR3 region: CASSQDGGKAGEQFF. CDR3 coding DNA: TGCGCCAGCAGCCAAGACGGCGGGAAGGCGGGTGAGCAGTTCTTC.

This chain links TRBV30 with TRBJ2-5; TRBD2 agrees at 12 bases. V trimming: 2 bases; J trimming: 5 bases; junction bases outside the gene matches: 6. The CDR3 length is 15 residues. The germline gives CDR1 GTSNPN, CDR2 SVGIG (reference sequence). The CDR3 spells CAWSPRLAGVETQYF. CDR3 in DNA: TGTGCCTGGAGTCCTAGACTAGCGGGAGTGGAGACCCAGTACTTC.

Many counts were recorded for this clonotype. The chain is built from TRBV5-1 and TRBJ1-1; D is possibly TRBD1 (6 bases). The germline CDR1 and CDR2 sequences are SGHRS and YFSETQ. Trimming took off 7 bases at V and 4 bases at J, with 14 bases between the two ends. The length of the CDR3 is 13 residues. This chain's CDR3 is CASGNTRGTEAFF. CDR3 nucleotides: TGCGCCAGCGGCAACACCAGGGGCACTGAAGCTTTCTTT.